This TCR beta chain emerged from a study of shared T cell receptors in the human thymus. TCRdb keeps only in-frame clones here, not all; method: immunoSEQ multiplex PCR. Of over 65,000 clones listed, roughly 95% are singletons. The material sequenced was thymocytes. The clonotype originates from a human donor.

Written as DNA, the CDR3 is TGTGCCAGCAGCGCGAATTCTAAGGGGGCCCAGGATCCTAACTATGGCTACACCTTC. Translation gives CASSANSKGAQDPNYGYTF. The chain employs TRBV5-4 and TRBJ1-2; 7 bases are shared with TRBD1. CDR1 SGHNT and CDR2 YYREEE come from the germline V gene (reference sequence). Losses at the gene ends were 4 bases for V and 0 bases for J; bases not matched to a gene: 18. CDR3 length: 19 amino acids.